One and the same sample provided the 9 T cell receptor beta chains below, sequenced in a study of blood T cell repertoires in COVID-19. TCRdb's copy holds only in-frame clones and misses some; the assay was immunoSEQ multiplex PCR. Here the sample spans some 200,000 clones, just under 85% being singletons. Sequenced: peripheral blood. The receptors derive from a woman in her forties or fifties with active or convalescent COVID-19.

CDR3 region: CASSPRGTVYEQYF. CDR3 nucleotides: TGTGCCAGCAGTCCCCGTGGGACAGTCTACGAGCAGTACTTC. The V and J genes are TRBV6-5 and TRBJ2-7, with 7 bases fitting TRBD1. From germline, CDR1 is MNHEY and CDR2 SVGAGI. V lost 5 bases, J lost 3 bases, and 7 bases stayed unmatched. The CDR3 has 14 residues.

The gene calls are TRBV6-2 or TRBV6-3 and TRBJ2-2; D is perhaps TRBD1 (9 bases). V gave up 6 bases and J gave up 6 bases, with 26 bases separating them. CDR3 length equals 18 residues. Looked up from germline, CDR1 is MNHEY and CDR2 is SVGEGT. CDR3 nucleotide sequence: TGTGCCAGCAGCACCTACGGGAGGGGACAGGGAGTAGCCGGGGAGCTGTTTTTT. This codes for CASSTYGRGQGVAGELFF.

CDR3 region: CASSEKAGRATEAFF. Here the CDR3 DNA reads TGTGCCAGCAGTGAAAAGGCAGGGAGGGCCACTGAAGCTTTCTTT. This sequence joins TRBV2 and TRBJ1-1; a possible D gene is TRBD1 (5 bases). CDR1 and CDR2 from the germline V gene are SNHLY and FYNNEI. The CDR3 extends over 15 amino acids. Trimming removed 2 bases at V and 4 bases at J, with 14 bases between.

This clone has just a few counts. This chain uses TRBV28 with TRBJ2-7; D call uncertain. V shed 6 bases and J shed 2 bases, with 14 bases lying between them. The CDR3 loop spans 14 amino acids. CDR1 and CDR2 (germline): MDHEN, SYDVKM. This chain's CDR3 is CASSPVQVPYEQYF. The CDR3 DNA reads as TGTGCCAGCAGCCCCGTCCAGGTGCCCTACGAGCAGTACTTC.

The V and J genes are TRBV18 and TRBJ1-5; 12 positions match TRBD1. V dropped 0 bases and J dropped 2; count of bases not matched to a gene: 5. CDR1 KGHSH and CDR2 LQKENI come from the germline V gene. The CDR3 runs 18 residues. Here the CDR3 reads CASSPPGTGGAGNQPQHF. CDR3 DNA sequence: TGTGCCAGCTCACCACCCGGGACAGGGGGCGCGGGCAATCAGCCCCAGCATTTT.

The chain couples TRBV6-1 to TRBJ1-2; no clear D gene. The CDR3 is 13 residues long. From germline, CDR1 is MNHNS and CDR2 SASEGT. V lost 1 base and J lost 2, with 5 bases in between. The CDR3 reads CASSEGENYGYTF. The CDR3 DNA reads as TGTGCCAGCAGTGAAGGAGAAAACTATGGCTACACCTTC.

The gene calls are TRBV7-8 and TRBJ1-2, with D maybe TRBD1 (5 bases). Germline-derived CDR1 and CDR2 are SGHVS and FQNEAQ. The CDR3 totals 14 residues. Trimming took 0 bases from V and 3 from J, leaving 8 bases between them. CDR3 bases: TGTGCCAGCAGCTTAGCGGTAGGGGACTATGGCTACACCTTC. Residues: CASSLAVGDYGYTF.

The chain has TRBV6-5 and TRBJ2-1, with TRBD2 matching over 9 bases. This CDR3 is 15 amino acids long. V lost 7 bases, J lost 4 bases, and 8 bases stayed unmatched. Germline CDR1 MNHEY, CDR2 SVGAGI. The CDR3 loop is CASIPGGGEYNEQFF. CDR3 in DNA: TGTGCCAGCATCCCCGGCGGGGGGGAATACAATGAGCAGTTCTTC.

The chain employs TRBV6-2 or TRBV6-3 and TRBJ2-2, with no clear D. Germline CDR1 is MNHEY and CDR2 is SVGEGT. Trimming pared 0 bases from V and 0 bases from J, leaving 8 bases between. This CDR3 is 16 amino acids long. This CDR3 is CASSYSMSANTGELFF. CDR3 bases: TGTGCCAGCAGTTACTCAATGAGCGCGAACACCGGGGAGCTGTTTTTT.